This TCR beta chain was captured in a study of blood T cell repertoires in COVID-19. Study-level information: Collection of acute and convalescent COVID-19 samples took place in the United States, Italy and Spain. Sources were T cells, B-cell-depleted T cells, or PBMCs; the material itself was cDNA or gDNA.

This CDR3 comprises 15 residues. Germline values: CDR1 GTSNPN, CDR2 SVGIG (reference sequence). Trimming removed 0 bases from V and 6 bases from J; junction bases left unmatched: 4. As processed by the authors: Amplified reference gene primers provided the basis for estimating nucleated cell counts. Sequencing used immunoSEQ multiplex PCR; TCRdb keeps in-frame clones, though not all of them. V, J and clone size reflect that table, while D and trimming were determined from the DNA. The sample yields around 200,000 clones, 65% to 85% seen once. This clonotype was sampled from a man aged 45-65 years with active or convalescent COVID-19. This rearrangement joins TRBV30 to TRBJ2-1; 11 nucleotides align to TRBD2. Source material: peripheral blood. The CDR3 sequence: CAWSVIAGGINEQFF. Written as DNA, the CDR3 is TGTGCCTGGAGTGTAATAGCGGGGGGGATCAATGAGCAGTTCTTC.